This TCR beta chain emerged from a study of PD-L1 blockade in urothelial cancer. Looking at the study overall: The year 2014 saw patients start atezolizumab, 1,200 mg intravenously every 3 weeks.

General observations from the study: Below-median pretreatment blood TCR clonality was a predictor of better survival.

From germline, CDR1 is SGDLS and CDR2 YYNGEE. V dropped 6 bases and J dropped 9 bases, with 22 bases sitting between them. CDR3 length equals 14 residues. A note on this clone: Its antigen is unknown.

The time point here: peripheral blood 6 weeks after treatment start. Patients had urothelial carcinoma that was locally advanced or metastatic. PCRs each included synthetic TCR analog templates spiked in. Some clones are missing from TCRdb's copy, which holds only in-frame ones; the method was immunoSEQ multiplex PCR. Of around 87,000 clones in the sample, approximately 82% were seen once. This TCR was sampled from a man in his 70s with urothelial cancer. The sample consisted of PBMCs, taken around atezolizumab (anti-PD-L1) treatment. This sequence joins TRBV9 and TRBJ2-7; the D gene is possibly TRBD2 (5 bases). The DNA for the CDR3 is TGTGCCAGCAACCCGGTGTTACAGCCACGGGGGCAGTACTTC. It encodes CASNPVLQPRGQYF.